This T cell receptor beta chain was observed in a study of CXCR3-negative and CXCR3-positive naive CD8 T cells (dated by TCRdb to the late 2010s). A note on the overall study: Some 130 million TRB reads were obtained in total, roughly 1.5 +/- 0.3 million reads per library. The diversity and physicochemical repertoire analyses included more than nine donors pooled from two independent experiments. Naive subsets from about five donors and memory cells from 3 donors were included in the TRBV-TRBJ cluster analysis.

Sequences LGHNT (CDR1) and FRNRAP (CDR2) are obtained from the germline V gene. The CDR3 contains 15 residues, cysteine and phenylalanine counted. The coding DNA is unavailable. Sequencing instrument: NextSeq 550. The Human TCR Profiling Kit (MiLaboratory) was used to prepare UMI-labeled 5' RACE TRB cDNA libraries. The full amount of extracted RNA was used for cDNA synthesis, and the full amount of resulting cDNA was used for PCR amplification. Libraries were prepared in parallel with an identical number of PCR cycles. The source study handled its data this way. MIGEC and MiXCR extracted about 53,000 +/- 10,000 unique UMI-labeled TRB cDNA molecules per library, requiring at least two reads per UMI. An average of approximately 40,000 +/- 10,000 functional in-frame TRB CDR3 nucleotide clonotypes without stop codons was found per library. Diversity metrics, including normalized Shannon-Wiener and Chao1, were computed in VDJtools after downsampling to 5000 UMI-labeled TRB molecules per sample. VDJtools computed clonotype-size-weighted physicochemical properties of the central five CDR3 residues: interaction energy, strength, volume and Kidera factor 4. The reads underwent TCRdb reprocessing, giving one record for each CDR3 protein sequence and no DNA. The V and J calls and clone size come from TCRdb's table, not from the authors' own analysis. The sample's clone listing holds 60,000 or so distinct CDR3 sequences. The ten largest account for roughly 20% of the sample.

General findings and caveats noted by the study authors: Comparably high repertoire diversity was found in both naive subsets, whereas much lower repertoire diversity was found in memory CD8+ T cells. Freshly isolated PBMCs were used for most assays because CXCR3 expression went down partially after cryopreservation. Naive CXCR3-negative and CXCR3-positive cells from the same donor showed similar TRBV-TRBJ usage, whereas memory cells showed distinct patterns. Because surface CD5, which has been linked to self-reactivity in mice, was comparable between naive subsets, TCR interaction strength was also inferred from TRB CDR3 physicochemical properties.

With respect to this clonotype: This receptor's antigen is unknown.

Each CD8+ T cell subset was flow-sorted in triplicate, with about 320,000 cells per subset placed directly into RLT lysis buffer. Using standard density gradient centrifugation, peripheral blood mononuclear cells were isolated from buffy coats. Total RNA was extracted from sorted cells with an RNeasy Mini Kit. The sequence joins TRBV12-5 to TRBJ2-7; no DNA is available, so the TRBD1 call from TCRdb remains unchecked. This clonotype was sampled from a human donor in good health. Some clones in this sample may be carry-over from other donors' samples. Sequencing input: memory CD8+ T cells from blood. In light of the paper, this sample's cell subset or site label describes: conventional CD8+ memory T cells (TMEM), sorted as controls. CDR3 region: CASGLVMGHSFEQYF.